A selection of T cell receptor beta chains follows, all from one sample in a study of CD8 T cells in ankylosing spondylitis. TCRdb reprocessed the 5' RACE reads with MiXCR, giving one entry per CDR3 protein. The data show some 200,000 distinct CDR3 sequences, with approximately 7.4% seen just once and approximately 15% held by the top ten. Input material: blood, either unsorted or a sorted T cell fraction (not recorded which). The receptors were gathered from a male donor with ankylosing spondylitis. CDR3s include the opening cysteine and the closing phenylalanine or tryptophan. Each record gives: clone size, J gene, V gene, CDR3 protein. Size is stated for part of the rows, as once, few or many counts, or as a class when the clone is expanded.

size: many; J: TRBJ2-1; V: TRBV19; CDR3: CASSLLAGGPEQFF
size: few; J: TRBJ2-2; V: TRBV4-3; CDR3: CASSQGSYTGELFF
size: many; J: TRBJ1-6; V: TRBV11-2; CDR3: CASSLVRPGINSYNSPLHF
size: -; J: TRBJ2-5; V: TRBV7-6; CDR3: CASRMDSYKETQYF
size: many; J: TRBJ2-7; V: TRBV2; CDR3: CASSDTRESSYEQYF
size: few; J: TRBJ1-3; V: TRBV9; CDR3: CASSPGRGIGNTIYF
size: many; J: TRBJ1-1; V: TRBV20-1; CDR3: CSVTMNTEAFF
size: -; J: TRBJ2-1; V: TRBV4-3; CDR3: CASSPRWEPAVPYNEQFF
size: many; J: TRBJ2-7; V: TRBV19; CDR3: CASTDRAYEQYF
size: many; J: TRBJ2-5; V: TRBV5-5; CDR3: CASSLSRLAGETQYF
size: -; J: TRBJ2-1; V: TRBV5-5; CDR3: CASSLRWSGRGDNEQFF
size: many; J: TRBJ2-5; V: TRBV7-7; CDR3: CASSLGKAYQETQYF
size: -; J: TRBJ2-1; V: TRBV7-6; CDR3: CASSPRGGAQFF
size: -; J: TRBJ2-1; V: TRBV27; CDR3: CASTFSGRRYNEQFF
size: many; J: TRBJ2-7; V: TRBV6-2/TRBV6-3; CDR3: CASWSNSKRQYF
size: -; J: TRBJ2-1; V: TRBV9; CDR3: CASSVGSIEQFF
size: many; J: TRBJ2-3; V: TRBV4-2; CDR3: CASSQDRASGGDTDTQYF
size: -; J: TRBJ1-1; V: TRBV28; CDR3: CASRFGTEAFF
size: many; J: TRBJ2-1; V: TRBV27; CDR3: CATGTWAYNEQFF
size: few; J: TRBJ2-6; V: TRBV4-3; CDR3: CASSQPTLTSGVASGANVLTF
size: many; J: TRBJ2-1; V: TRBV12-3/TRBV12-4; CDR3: CASSLTLAGDRNEQFF
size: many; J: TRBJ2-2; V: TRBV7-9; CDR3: CASSLSLKRLGELFF
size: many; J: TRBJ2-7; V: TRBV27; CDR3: CASSFSAGPLSYEQYF
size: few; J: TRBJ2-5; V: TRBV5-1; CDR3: CASSLGDRTETQYF
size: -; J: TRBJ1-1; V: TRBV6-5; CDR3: CASSYTEGMNTEAFF
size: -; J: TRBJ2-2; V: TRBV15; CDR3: CATSRATGELFF
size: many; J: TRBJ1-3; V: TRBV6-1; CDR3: CASSDGGTGNTIYF
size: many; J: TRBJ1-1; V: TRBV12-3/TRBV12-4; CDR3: CASSFRTGVTEAFF
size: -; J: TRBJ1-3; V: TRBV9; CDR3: CASSGMDTLLSGNTIYF
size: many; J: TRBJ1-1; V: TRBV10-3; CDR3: CATAYAGTGGTEAFF
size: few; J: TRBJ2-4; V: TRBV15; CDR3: CATSFLDGNIQYF
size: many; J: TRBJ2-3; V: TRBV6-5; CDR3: CASSYSSASTDTQYF
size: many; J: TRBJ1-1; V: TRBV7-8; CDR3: CASSPPGGRLNTEAFF
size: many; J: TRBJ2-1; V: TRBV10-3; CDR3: CALGTPLNEQFF